This TCR beta chain was observed in a study of shared clonotypes between healthy human individuals. CD8 cells classed as naive were CD45RO-negative and positively selected for CCR7, excluding terminally differentiated effector memory CD45RA+ cells. This CDR3 comprises 12 residues. Trimming pared 2 bases from V and 8 bases from J, leaving 12 bases between. Germline V lookup: CDR1 GTSNPN, CDR2 SVGIG (reference sequence). Assay used: immunoSEQ multiplex PCR; TCRdb lists only in-frame clones, some missing. The data contain around 2,000,000 clones, about 94% of them singletons. The sample taken for sequencing was naive CD8+ T cells sorted from blood. The TCR was taken from a man younger than 35 in good health. The chain recombines TRBV30 with TRBJ1-1; maybe TRBD1 (5 bases). The DNA of the CDR3 is TGTGCCTGGAGTCCCCCGCGGGGCGAAGCTTTCTTT. This encodes CAWSPPRGEAFF.